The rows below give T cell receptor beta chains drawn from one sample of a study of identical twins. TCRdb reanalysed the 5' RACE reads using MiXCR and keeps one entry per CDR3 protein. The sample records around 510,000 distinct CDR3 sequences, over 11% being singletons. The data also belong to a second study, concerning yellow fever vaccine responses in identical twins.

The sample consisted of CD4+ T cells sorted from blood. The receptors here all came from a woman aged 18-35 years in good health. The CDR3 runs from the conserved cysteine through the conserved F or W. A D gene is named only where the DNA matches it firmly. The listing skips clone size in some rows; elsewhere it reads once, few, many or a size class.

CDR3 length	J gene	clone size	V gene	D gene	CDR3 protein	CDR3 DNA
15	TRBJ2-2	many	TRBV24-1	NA	CATSDPRQVTGELFF	TGTGCCACCAGTGATCCCCGACAGGTCACCGGGGAGCTGTTTTTT
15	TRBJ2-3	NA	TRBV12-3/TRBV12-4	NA	CASSLAGRDTDTQYF	TGTGCCAGCAGTTTAGCAGGGCGAGATACAGATACGCAGTATTTT
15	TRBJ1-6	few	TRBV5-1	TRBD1	CASSLEGQGNAPLHF	TGCGCCAGCAGCTTGGAGGGACAGGGGAATGCACCCCTCCACTTT
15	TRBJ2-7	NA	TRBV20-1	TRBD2	CSARDRVAGTREQYF	TGCAGTGCTAGAGATCGGGTAGCGGGAACGCGCGAGCAGTACTTC
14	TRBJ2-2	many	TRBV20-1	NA	CSAAGPLNTGELFF	TGCAGTGCGGCGGGACCTTTGAACACCGGGGAGCTGTTTTTT
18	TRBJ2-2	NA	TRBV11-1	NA	CASSLDRGLFTNTGELFF	TGTGCCAGCAGCTTAGATCGGGGCCTATTCACGAACACCGGGGAGCTGTTTTTT
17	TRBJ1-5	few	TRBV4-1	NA	CASSQDVSGRVNQPQHF	TGCGCCAGCAGCCAAGATGTTTCCGGTAGGGTCAATCAGCCCCAGCATTTT
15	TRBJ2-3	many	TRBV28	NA	CASSFGRGVADTQYF	TGTGCCAGCAGTTTTGGCAGGGGAGTTGCAGATACGCAGTATTTT
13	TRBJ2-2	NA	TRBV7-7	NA	CASSLEISGELFF	TGTGCTAGCAGCTTAGAGATCTCCGGGGAGCTGTTTTTT
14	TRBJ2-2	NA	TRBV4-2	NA	CASSQEEGAGELFF	TGTGCCAGCAGCCAAGAGGAGGGGGCCGGGGAGCTGTTTTTT
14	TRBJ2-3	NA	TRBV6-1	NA	CASSSIGVADTQYF	TGTGCCAGCAGCTCTATTGGGGTCGCAGATACGCAGTATTTT
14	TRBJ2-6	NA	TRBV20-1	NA	CSARMGSGANVLTF	TGCAGTGCTAGAATGGGCTCTGGGGCCAACGTCCTGACTTTC
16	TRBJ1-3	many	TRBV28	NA	CASSYVGMRAGNTIYF	TGTGCCAGCAGTTATGTGGGTATGCGGGCTGGAAACACCATATATTTT
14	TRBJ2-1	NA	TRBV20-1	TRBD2	CSASVSGTYNEQFF	TGCAGTGCTAGCGTAAGCGGGACCTACAATGAGCAGTTCTTC
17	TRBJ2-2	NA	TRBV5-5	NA	CASSLAHDSWNTGELFF	TGTGCCAGCAGCTTGGCTCACGACTCGTGGAACACCGGGGAGCTGTTTTTT
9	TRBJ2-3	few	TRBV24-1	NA	CATTDTQYF	TGTGCCACCACAGATACGCAGTATTTT
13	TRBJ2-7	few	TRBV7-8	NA	CASSLRTLGEQYF	TGTGCCAGCAGCTTACGGACACTCGGCGAGCAGTACTTC
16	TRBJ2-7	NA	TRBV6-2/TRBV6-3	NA	CASSLAGQAGSYEQYF	TGTGCCAGCAGTTTGGCCGGGCAAGCTGGCTCCTACGAGCAGTACTTC
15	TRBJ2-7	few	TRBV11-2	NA	CASSLEWDTAYEQYF	TGTGCCAGCAGCTTGGAGTGGGACACAGCCTACGAGCAGTACTTC
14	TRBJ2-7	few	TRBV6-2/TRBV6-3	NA	CASSGLSRPGEQYF	TGTGCCAGCAGTGGCCTGTCGCGACCGGGGGAGCAGTACTTC
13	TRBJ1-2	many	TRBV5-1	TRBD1	CASSAGQGGGYTF	TGCGCCAGCAGCGCGGGACAGGGGGGTGGCTACACCTTC
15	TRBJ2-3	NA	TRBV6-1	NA	CASSLKTGFTDTQYF	TGTGCCAGCTCCCTAAAGACAGGATTCACAGATACGCAGTATTTT
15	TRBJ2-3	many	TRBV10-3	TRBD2	CAISGSSGSTDTQYF	TGTGCCATCAGTGGTTCTAGCGGGAGCACAGATACGCAGTATTTT
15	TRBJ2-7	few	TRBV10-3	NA	CAISESNGKRGEQYF	TGTGCCATCAGTGAGTCGAACGGGAAAAGGGGCGAGCAGTACTTC
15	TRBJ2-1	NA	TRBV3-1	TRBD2	CASSQVLAGNNEQFF	TGTGCCAGCAGCCAAGTACTAGCGGGTAACAATGAGCAGTTCTTC
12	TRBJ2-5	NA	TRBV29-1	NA	CSVEGVGKTQYF	TGCAGCGTTGAGGGAGTTGGAAAGACCCAGTACTTC
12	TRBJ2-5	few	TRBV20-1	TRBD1	CSATGEQETQYF	TGCAGTGCAACAGGGGAACAAGAGACCCAGTACTTC
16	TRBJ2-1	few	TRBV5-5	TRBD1	CASSHTGGVRNNEQFF	TGTGCCAGCAGCCACACAGGGGGAGTTAGGAACAATGAGCAGTTCTTC
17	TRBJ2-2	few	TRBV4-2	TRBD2	CASSRGLAGGPTGELFF	TGTGCCAGCAGCCGCGGACTAGCGGGGGGGCCTACCGGGGAGCTGTTTTTT
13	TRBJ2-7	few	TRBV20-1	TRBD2	CSAQLAGAYEQYF	TGCAGTGCTCAATTAGCGGGAGCCTACGAGCAGTACTTC
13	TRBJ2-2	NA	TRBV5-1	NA	CASSQQGTGELFF	TGCGCCAGCAGCCAACAGGGAACCGGGGAGCTGTTTTTT
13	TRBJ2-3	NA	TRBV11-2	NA	CASSRGRADTQYF	TGTGCCAGCAGCAGAGGACGTGCAGATACGCAGTATTTT
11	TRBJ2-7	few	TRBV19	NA	CASGRLYEQYF	TGTGCCAGTGGTCGATTGTACGAGCAGTACTTC
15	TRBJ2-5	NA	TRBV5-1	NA	CASSRSGAHGETQYF	TGCGCCAGCAGCCGATCCGGGGCGCACGGAGAGACCCAGTACTTC
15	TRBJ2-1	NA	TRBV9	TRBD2	CASSVGGGLENEQFF	TGTGCCAGCAGCGTAGGCGGGGGGCTTGAAAATGAGCAGTTCTTC
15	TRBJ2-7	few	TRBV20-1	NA	CSARSPLLQYNEQYF	TGCAGTGCCCGGTCGCCACTATTACAGTATAACGAGCAGTACTTC
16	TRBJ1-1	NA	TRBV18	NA	CASSPPKTGTNTEAFF	TGTGCCAGCTCACCACCGAAAACAGGAACGAACACTGAAGCTTTCTTT